The sample holds one count of the clone carrying this T cell receptor beta chain. Antigen: not known. This sample is part of a study of cytomegalovirus exposure and HLA in healthy donors. Study as a whole: Earlier findings included about 120 million unique TCR beta sequences obtained from roughly 200 million T cells.

The CDR3 extends over 17 amino acids. After removal of 3 bases from V and 1 base from J, the junction contained 9 bases not matched to a gene. In germline, CDR1 is LNHDA, CDR2 SQIVND (reference sequence). The PCR had 60 Vbeta and 13 Jbeta primers. Clones were sequenced by immunoSEQ multiplex PCR, and TCRdb holds only the in-frame ones, with some missing. This sample has around 200,000 clones, with 80% found just once. Those who donated were healthy bone marrow donors. Study-wide results and caveats: Among donors in an Asian-associated ancestry cluster, a later analysis reportedly found fewer N-insertions than the roughly 650-donor mean.

Sequenced: PBMCs. This receptor was taken from a boy younger than 18 in good health and CMV-seronegative. V usage is TRBV19 and J usage is TRBJ2-1, with TRBD2 matching 7 bases. The CDR3 loop reads CASSIGRGSLSYNEQFF. The DNA for the CDR3 is TGTGCCAGTAGTATCGGTCGCGGGAGTCTGTCCTACAATGAGCAGTTCTTC.